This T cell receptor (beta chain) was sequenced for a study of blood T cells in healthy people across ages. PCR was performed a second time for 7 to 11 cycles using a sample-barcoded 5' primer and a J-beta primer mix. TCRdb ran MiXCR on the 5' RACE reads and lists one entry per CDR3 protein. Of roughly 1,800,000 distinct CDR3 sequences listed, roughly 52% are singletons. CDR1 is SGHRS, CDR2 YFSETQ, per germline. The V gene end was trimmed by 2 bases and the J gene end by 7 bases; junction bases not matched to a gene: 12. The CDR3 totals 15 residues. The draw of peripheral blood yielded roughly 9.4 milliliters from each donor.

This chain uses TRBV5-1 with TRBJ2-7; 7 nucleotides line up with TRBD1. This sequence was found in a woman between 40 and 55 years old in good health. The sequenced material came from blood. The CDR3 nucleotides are TGCGCCAGCAGCTTCGATACAGGGGCACACAATGAGCAGTACTTC. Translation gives CASSFDTGAHNEQYF.